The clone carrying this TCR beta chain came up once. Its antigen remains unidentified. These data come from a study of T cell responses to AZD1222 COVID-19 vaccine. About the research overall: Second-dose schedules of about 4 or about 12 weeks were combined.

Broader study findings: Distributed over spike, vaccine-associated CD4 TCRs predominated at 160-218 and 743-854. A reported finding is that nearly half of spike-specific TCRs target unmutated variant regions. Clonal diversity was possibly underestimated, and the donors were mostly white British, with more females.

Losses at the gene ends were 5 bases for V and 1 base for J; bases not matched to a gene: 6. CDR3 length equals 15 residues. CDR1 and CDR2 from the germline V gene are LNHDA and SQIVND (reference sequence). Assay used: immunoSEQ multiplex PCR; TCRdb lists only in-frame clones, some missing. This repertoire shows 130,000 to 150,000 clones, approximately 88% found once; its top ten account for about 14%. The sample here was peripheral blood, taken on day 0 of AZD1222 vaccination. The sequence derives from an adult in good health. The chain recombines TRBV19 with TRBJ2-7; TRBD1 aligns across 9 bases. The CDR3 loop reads CASSAGTGLSYEQYF. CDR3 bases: TGTGCCAGTAGTGCAGGGACAGGGTTATCCTACGAGCAGTACTTC. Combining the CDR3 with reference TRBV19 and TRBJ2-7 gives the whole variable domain DGGITQSPKYLFRKEGQNVTLSCEQNLNHDAMYWYRQDPGQGLRLIYYSQIVNDFQKGDIAEGYSVSREKKESFPLTVTSAQKNPTAFYLCASSAGTGLSYEQYFGPGTRLTVT.